Only one count was recorded for the clone carrying this T cell receptor (beta chain). These data are taken from a study of technical replicates of blood from four donors. This table comes from immunoSEQ multiplex PCR, and its TCRdb copy is limited to in-frame clones, with some not included. The sample records fewer than 100,000 clones, less than 95% being singletons. The CDR3 consists of 13 residues. V lost 4 bases, J lost 0 bases, and 7 bases lay in between. Germline CDR1 reads SGHNT; CDR2 reads YENEEA. Material: T cells isolated from PBMCs. This TCR was sampled from a human donor in good health. The chain links TRBV11-3 to TRBJ2-7; no clear D gene. The CDR3 spells CASSSVFSYEQYF. The CDR3 bases are TGTGCCAGCAGCTCGGTGTTCTCCTACGAGCAGTACTTC.